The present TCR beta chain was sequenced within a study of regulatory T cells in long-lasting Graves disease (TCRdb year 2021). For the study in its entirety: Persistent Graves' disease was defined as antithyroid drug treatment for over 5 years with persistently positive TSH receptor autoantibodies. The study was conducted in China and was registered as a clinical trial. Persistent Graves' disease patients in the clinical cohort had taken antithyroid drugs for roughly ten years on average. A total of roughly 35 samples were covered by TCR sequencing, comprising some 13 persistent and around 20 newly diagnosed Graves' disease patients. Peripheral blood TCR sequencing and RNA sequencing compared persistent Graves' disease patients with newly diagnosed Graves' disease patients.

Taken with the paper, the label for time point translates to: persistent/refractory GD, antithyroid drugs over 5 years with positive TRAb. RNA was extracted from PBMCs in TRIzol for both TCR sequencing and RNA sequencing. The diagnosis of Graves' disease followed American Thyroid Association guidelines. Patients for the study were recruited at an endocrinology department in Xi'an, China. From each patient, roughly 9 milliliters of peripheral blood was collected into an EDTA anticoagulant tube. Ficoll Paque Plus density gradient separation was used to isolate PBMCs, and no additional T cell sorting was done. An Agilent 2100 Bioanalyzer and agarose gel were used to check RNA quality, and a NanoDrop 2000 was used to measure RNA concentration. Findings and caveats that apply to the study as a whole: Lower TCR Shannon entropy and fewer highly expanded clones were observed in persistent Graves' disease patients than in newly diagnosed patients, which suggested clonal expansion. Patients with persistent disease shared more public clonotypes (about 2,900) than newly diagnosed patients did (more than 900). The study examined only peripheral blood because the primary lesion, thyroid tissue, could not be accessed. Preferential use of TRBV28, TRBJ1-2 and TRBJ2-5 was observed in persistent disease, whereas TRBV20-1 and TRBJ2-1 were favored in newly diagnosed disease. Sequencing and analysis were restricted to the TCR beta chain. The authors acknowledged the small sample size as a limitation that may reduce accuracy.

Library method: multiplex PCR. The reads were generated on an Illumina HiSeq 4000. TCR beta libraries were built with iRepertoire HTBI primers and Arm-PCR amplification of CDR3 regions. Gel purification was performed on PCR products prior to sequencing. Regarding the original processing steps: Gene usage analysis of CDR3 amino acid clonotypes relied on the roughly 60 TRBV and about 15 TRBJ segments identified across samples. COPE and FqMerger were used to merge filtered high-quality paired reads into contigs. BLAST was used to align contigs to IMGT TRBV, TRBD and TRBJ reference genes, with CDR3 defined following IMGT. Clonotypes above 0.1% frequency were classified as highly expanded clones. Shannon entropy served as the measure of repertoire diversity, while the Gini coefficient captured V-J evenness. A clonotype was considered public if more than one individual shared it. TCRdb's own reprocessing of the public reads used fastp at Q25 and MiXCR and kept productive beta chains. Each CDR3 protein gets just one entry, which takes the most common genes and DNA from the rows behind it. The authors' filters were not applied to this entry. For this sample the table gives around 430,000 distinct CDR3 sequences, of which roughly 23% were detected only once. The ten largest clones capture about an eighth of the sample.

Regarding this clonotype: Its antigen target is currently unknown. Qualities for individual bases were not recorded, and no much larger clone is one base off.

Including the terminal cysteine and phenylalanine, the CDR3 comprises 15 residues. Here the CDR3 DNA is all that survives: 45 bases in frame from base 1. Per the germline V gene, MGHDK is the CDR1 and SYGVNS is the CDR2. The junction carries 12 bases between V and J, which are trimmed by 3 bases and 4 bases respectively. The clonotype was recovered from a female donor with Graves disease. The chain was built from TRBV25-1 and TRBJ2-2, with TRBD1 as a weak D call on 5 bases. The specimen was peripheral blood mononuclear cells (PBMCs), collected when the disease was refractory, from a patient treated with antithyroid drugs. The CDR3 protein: CASSETAMGTGELFF. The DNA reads TGTGCCAGCAGTGAGACAGCCATGGGCACCGGGGAGCTGTTTTTT.